The entry below describes one T cell receptor (beta chain). This clone was detected a few times. Its recognized antigen is unknown. There are no base qualities to consult, and no much larger clone falls within one base. Taken from the germline V gene, the CDR1 and CDR2 loops are MDHEN and SYDVKM. Counted from cysteine to phenylalanine, this CDR3 has 13 amino acids. Only the CDR3 portion is preserved as DNA: 39 bases, with reading frame beginning at the first base. Trimming removed 4 bases from V and 6 bases from J, leaving 11 bases between the germline ends. The record originates from a study of beta chain features in type 1 diabetes (dated by TCRdb to between 2018 and 2020). Looking at the study overall: Mean age, gender distribution, total cell number and subset yield did not differ between patients and healthy donors. The study compared TCRB repertoires of sorted circulating CD4+ T cell subsets between recently diagnosed type 1 diabetes patients and matched healthy donors. Whereas all 30 or so donors provided naive and central memory subsets, regulatory and stem cell-like memory subsets were isolated from just 8 patients and roughly eight healthy donors. A total of about 100,000,000 sorted cells were examined across all samples, and RNA yield correlated strongly with the number of cells per subset.

The study at large found these results: PCR might favor shorter templates, but patient and control samples were amplified and corrected together, so any skew would affect both groups equally. Naive, central memory and regulatory TCRB repertoires appeared to be more alike among patients than among healthy donors. Fewer insertions and more nucleotide deletions at VDJ recombination sites were observed in patients with type 1 diabetes, implying thymic rearrangement abnormalities. Type 1 diabetes patients showed a moderate but significant shortening of TCRB CDR3 length in all four CD4+ subsets. HLA sub-analyses involved small numbers of individuals, so any influence of HLA type on TCRB rearrangement remained unresolved. Sequencing cDNA rather than genomic DNA could over-represent highly expressing activated cells, although activation and CD3 levels did not differ between groups.

The High Capacity cDNA Reverse Transcription Kit was used to reverse transcribe all of the isolated RNA, meaning that expressed TCRB transcripts were what got sequenced. Naive, central memory and regulatory T cell samples underwent deep immunoSEQ sequencing, averaging roughly 3.3 million total reads per sample. After sorted cells were lysed in RLT buffer, RNA was extracted with DNase-treated RNeasy Micro or Mini kits, with the choice depending on cell number. To prevent cross-contamination, each cell subset was processed individually, whereas patient and healthy donor samples were processed jointly. TCRB sequences were amplified from cDNA with the immunoSEQ multiplex PCR, producing 87-bp fragments spanning the CDR3 region. Amplicons were sequenced on the Illumina HiSeq platform. The authors' pipeline ran thus. Synthetic template baselines were used to correct PCR bias computationally, reads within Hamming distance 2 were collapsed together, and singletons that could not be merged were discarded. By aligning reads against IMGT, V, D and J genes, CDR3 length, and insertions or deletions at six rearrangement sites were assigned. Clonotype counts were normalized to sorted cell number within each subset before computing true diversity and Gini coefficients with the tcR R package. The overlap coefficient, calculated on TCRB nucleotide sequences, was used to quantify repertoire sharing. This immuneACCESS table, as held by TCRdb, lists in-frame sequences with V and J called but not all clones. Of the missing ones, under half trace to an unresolved V gene in checked studies; the others have no known cause. D and trimming were read from the DNA, whereas the V and J calls and clone size are those reported in that table. For this sample there are more than 150,000 clones; 11% appear just once. Approximately 2% of the sample rests with the top ten.

Each donor gave one peripheral blood draw, averaging about 120 mL, which was collected into heparinised tubes. Naive, central memory, regulatory and stem cell-like memory CD4+ T cells were sorted on a BD FACSAria II using a panel including CD45RO, CCR7, CD25, CD127, CD95 and CD27. Every sorted population had a purity above 98%. PBMCs were isolated right away by Lymphoprep density gradient centrifugation and were stained directly, without culture. So that batch effects would be minimized, each experiment stained and sorted samples in pairs, pairing one healthy donor with one patient. The TCR was taken from a man aged 18 to 30 in good health. The chain is assembled from TRBV28 and TRBJ2-3, with the D gene uncertain. The sample was central memory CD4+ T cells from blood. The sequence in DNA is TGTGCCAGCAGTTCCCCCCCGGTGGATACGCAGTATTTT. It encodes CASSSPPVDTQYF.